This T cell receptor beta chain was profiled in a study of T-cell reconstitution after alpha-beta-depleted transplantation in children. The V gene end was trimmed by 3 bases and the J gene end by 4 bases; junction bases not matched to a gene: 9. Germline assignment: CDR1 SQVTM and CDR2 ANQGSEA. CDR3 length equals 16 residues. A library of TCRbeta sequences, prepared with unique molecular identifiers, was generated. TCRdb redid the calling of the PCR reads with MiXCR, one entry per CDR3 protein. The repertoire consists of fewer than 150,000 distinct CDR3 sequences, with 23% occurring once and the leading ten covering 8% to 11%.

The TCR comes from a male patient under 10 years old who had a stem cell transplant for chronic granulomatous disease, so the T cells may come from the graft donor. This sample comprised PBMCs, mostly from graft donor cells, obtained 180 days after TCRalphabeta/CD19-depleted stem cell transplant. J is TRBJ2-1 and V is TRBV29-1; TRBD2 aligns across 10 bases. The CDR3 loop reads CSVEGGAGGLYNEQFF. The DNA of the CDR3 is TGCAGCGTTGAGGGGGGAGCGGGAGGGCTGTACAATGAGCAGTTCTTC.